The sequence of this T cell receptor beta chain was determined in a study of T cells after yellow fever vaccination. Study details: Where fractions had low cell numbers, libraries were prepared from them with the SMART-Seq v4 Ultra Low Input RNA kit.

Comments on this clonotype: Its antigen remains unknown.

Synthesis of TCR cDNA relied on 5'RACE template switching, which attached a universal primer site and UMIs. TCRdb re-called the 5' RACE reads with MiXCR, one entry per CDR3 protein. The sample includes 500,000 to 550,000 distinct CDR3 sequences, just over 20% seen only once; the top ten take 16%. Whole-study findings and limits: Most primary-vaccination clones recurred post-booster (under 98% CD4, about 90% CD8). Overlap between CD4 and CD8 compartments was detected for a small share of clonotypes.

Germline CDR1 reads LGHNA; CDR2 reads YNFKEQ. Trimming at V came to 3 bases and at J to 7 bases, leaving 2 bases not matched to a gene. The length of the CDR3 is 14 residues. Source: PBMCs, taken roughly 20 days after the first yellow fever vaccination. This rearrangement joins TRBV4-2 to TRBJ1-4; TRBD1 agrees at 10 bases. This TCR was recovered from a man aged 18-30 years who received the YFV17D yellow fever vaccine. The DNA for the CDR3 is TGTGCCAGCAGCCAGGGACAGGGGCGTGAAAAACTGTTTTTT. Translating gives CASSQGQGREKLFF.